Sequencing of this T cell receptor (beta chain) was carried out in a study of blood T cell repertoires in COVID-19. As for the study in general: Material from acute and convalescent COVID-19 was sourced from the United States, Italy and Spain. Sources were T cells, B-cell-depleted T cells, or PBMCs; the material itself was cDNA or gDNA.

V was trimmed by 2 bases and J by 7 bases, leaving 12 bases between them. Looked up from germline, CDR1 is SGDLS and CDR2 is YYNGEE. This CDR3 spans 14 amino acids. Original analysis: Estimated nucleated cell counts came from reference gene primer amplification. Repertoires were generated with immunoSEQ multiplex PCR, while TCRdb's copy carries only in-frame clones and drops some. From that table come the V and J calls and clone size; the DNA was used to work out D and trimming. The sample includes approximately 300,000 clones, approximately 90% of them seen just once. Across under 25 US areas, participants ranged in age from about 18 to 100 years.

The clonotype was recovered from a woman aged 18-29 years who had recovered from COVID-19. V usage is TRBV9 and J usage is TRBJ1-4, with a tentative D call TRBD1 (5 bases). The specimen sequenced was PBMCs or T cells enriched from blood (not recorded which). The CDR3 loop is CASSVGQGREKLFF. The CDR3 nucleotides are TGTGCCAGCAGCGTCGGGCAGGGTCGTGAAAAACTGTTTTTT. Full variable domain (outside the CDR3, taken from reference TRBV9 and TRBJ1-4): DSGVTQTPKHLITATGQRVTLRCSPRSGDLSVYWYQQSLDQGLQFLIQYYNGEERAKGNILERFSAQQFPDLHSELNLSSLELGDSALYFCASSVGQGREKLFFGSGTQLSVL.